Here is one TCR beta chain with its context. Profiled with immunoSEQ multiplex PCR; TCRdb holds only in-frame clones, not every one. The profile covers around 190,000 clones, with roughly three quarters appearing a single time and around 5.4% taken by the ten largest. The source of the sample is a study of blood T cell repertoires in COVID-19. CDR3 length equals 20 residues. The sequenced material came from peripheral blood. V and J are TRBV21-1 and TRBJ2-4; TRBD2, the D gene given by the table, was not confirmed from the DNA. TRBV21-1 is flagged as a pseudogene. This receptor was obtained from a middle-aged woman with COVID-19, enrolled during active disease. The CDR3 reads CASKSGPGSGEILAKNIQYF. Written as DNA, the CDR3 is TGTGCCAGCAAGAGTGGGCCCGGCAGCGGGGAGATACTAGCCAAAAACATTCAGTACTTC.